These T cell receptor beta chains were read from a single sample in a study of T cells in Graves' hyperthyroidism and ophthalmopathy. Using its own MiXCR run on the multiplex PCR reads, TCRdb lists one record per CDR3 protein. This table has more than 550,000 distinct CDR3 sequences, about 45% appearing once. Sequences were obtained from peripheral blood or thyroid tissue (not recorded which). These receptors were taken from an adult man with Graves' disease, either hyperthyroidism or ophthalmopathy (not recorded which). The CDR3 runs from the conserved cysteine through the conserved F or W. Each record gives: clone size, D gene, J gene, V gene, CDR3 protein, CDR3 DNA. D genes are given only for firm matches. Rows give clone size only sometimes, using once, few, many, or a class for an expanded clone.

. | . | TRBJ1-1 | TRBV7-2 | CASSLLSGKLLNTEAFF | TGTGCCAGCAGCTTATTGTCGGGGAAGTTACTGAACACTGAAGCTTTCTTT
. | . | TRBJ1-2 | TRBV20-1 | CSAMRGGYTF | TGCAGTGCTATGAGGGGGGGCTACACCTTC
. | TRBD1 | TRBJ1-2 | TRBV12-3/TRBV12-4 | CASRTPGQENGYTF | TGTGCCAGCAGAACCCCGGGACAGGAAAATGGCTACACCTTC
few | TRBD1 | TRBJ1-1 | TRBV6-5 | CASSKSTGRATEAFF | TGTGCCAGCAGTAAATCGACAGGGCGGGCCACTGAAGCTTTCTTT
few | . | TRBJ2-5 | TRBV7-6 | CASSFGGWNQETQYF | TGTGCCAGCAGCTTCGGGGGCTGGAACCAAGAGACCCAGTACTTC
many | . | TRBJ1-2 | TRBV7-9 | CASSLAGLNYGYTF | TGTGCCAGCAGCTTAGCTGGCCTTAACTATGGCTACACCTTC
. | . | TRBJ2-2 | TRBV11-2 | CASSLDRANIGELFF | TGTGCCAGCAGCTTAGACCGCGCGAACATCGGGGAGCTGTTTTTT
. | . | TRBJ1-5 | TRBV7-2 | CASSSGLAGIEAETQHF | TGTGCCAGCAGCTCAGGACTAGCGGGGATCGAGGCAGAGACCCAGCATTTT
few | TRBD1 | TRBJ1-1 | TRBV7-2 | CASRTSGTVNTEAFF | TGTGCCAGCAGAACCTCAGGGACAGTGAACACTGAAGCTTTCTTT
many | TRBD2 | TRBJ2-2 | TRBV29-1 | CSVISGSGTGELFF | TGCAGCGTGATTAGCGGGAGCGGAACCGGGGAGCTGTTTTTT
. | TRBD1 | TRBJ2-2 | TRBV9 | CASSAQGARTGELFF | TGTGCCAGCAGCGCCCAGGGGGCGCGGACCGGGGAGCTGTTTTTT
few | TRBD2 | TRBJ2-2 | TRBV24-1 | CATSDWASGSRDTGELFF | TGTGCCACCAGTGATTGGGCTAGCGGGAGTCGGGACACCGGGGAGCTGTTTTTT
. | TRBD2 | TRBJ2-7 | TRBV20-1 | CSARDRQRGGYEQYF | TGCAGTGCTAGAGATCGCCAGCGGGGGGGCTACGAGCAGTACTTC
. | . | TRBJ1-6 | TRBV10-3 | CASLQDSPLHF | TGTGCCAGCCTCCAGGATTCACCCCTCCACTTT
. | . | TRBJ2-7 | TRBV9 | CASRSIPRYEQYF | TGTGCCAGCAGATCCATCCCCAGGTACGAGCAGTACTTC
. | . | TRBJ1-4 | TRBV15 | CATSREGDKLFF | TGTGCCACCAGCAGAGAGGGGGACAAACTGTTTTTT
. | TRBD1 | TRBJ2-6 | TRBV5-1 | CASCRGTGAGANVLTF | TGCGCCAGCTGTCGCGGGACAGGGGCAGGGGCCAACGTCCTGACTTTC
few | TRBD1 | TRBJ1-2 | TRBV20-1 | CSAVESLTGGLKYGYTF | TGCAGTGCTGTCGAAAGCCTGACAGGGGGCTTAAAATATGGCTACACCTTC
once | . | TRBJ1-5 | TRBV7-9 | CASSLGHFKPQHF | TGTGCCAGCAGCTTAGGCCATTTCAAGCCCCAGCATTTT
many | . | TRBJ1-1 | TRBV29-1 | CSVVQAQNTEAFF | TGCAGCGTTGTCCAGGCACAGAACACTGAAGCTTTCTTT
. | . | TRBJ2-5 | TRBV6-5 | CASGPKWGGTLETQYF | TGTGCCAGTGGCCCTAAGTGGGGCGGGACCTTGGAGACCCAGTACTTC
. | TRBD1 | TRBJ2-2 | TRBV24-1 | CASSPGTDGTGELFF | TGTGCCAGCAGTCCCGGGACAGATGGCACCGGGGAGCTGTTTTTT
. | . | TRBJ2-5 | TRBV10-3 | CATAVTGETQYF | TGTGCCACGGCGGTCACAGGGGAGACCCAGTACTTC
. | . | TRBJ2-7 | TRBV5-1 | CASSLEGTAYSYEQYF | TGCGCCAGCAGCTTGGAAGGGACTGCGTACTCCTACGAGCAGTACTTC
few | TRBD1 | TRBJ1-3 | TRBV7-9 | CASSLGQGLPGNTIYF | TGTGCCAGCAGCTTAGGACAGGGTCTTCCTGGAAACACCATATATTTT
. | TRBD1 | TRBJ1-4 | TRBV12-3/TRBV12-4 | CASSGTGGTLNEKLFF | TGTGCCAGCAGCGGGACAGGGGGAACCTTAAATGAAAAACTGTTTTTT
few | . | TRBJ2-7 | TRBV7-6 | CASSHNYYEQYF | TGTGCCAGCAGCCACAACTACTACGAGCAGTACTTC
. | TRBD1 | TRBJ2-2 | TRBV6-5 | CASGGQGDTGELFF | TGTGCCAGCGGGGGACAGGGGGACACCGGGGAGCTGTTTTTT
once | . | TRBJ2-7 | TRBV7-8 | CASSPARIPNLSSYEQYF | TGTGCCAGCAGCCCTGCCAGAATACCAAACCTAAGCTCCTACGAGCAGTACTTC
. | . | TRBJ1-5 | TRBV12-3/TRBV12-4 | CASSYSIKHTSNQPQHF | TGTGCCAGCAGTTACTCGATCAAACACACGAGTAATCAGCCCCAGCATTTT
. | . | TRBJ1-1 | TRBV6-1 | CASGGPAFF | TGTGCCAGCGGAGGTCCAGCCTTCTTT
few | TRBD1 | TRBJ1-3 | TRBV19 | CASSSRGTGVGNTIYF | TGTGCCAGCAGCTCACGGGGGACAGGGGTCGGAAACACCATATATTTT
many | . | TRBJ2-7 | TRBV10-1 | CASSESGRDEQYF | TGCGCCAGCAGTGAGTCCGGACGGGACGAGCAGTACTTC
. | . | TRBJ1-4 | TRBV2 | CASSRAGTSNEKLFF | TGTGCCAGCAGTCGGGCCGGGACATCTAATGAAAAACTGTTTTTT
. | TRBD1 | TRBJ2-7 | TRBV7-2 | CASSQGQAYPYEQYF | TGTGCCAGCAGCCAGGGACAGGCATATCCCTACGAGCAGTACTTC
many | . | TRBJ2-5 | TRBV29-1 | CSVEQWETQYF | TGCAGCGTTGAGCAGTGGGAGACCCAGTACTTC